Below, one T cell receptor (beta chain) is given with its context. The sample originates from a study of blood T cell repertoires in COVID-19. Overall study: PBMCs, B-cell-depleted T cells, or T cells provided the cDNA or gDNA that made up the material.

V lost 4 bases and J lost 2; bases outside the gene matches: 17. Germline V lookup: CDR1 SGHNT, CDR2 YYREEE (reference sequence). The CDR3 runs to 18 residues. Under the authors' procedure: Reference gene primer amplification gave nucleated cell count estimates. Here immunoSEQ multiplex PCR was the method, and the copy in TCRdb shows in-frame clones only, minus some. Clonal size and the V and J genes are those of that table, whereas D and trimming came from the DNA. The sample records just under 30,000 clones, roughly nine tenths being singletons. This rearrangement joins TRBV5-4 to TRBJ2-7, with TRBD1 matching 8 bases. This receptor was obtained from a human donor in a cohort sampled during active COVID-19. Sequenced: peripheral blood. As DNA, the CDR3 is TGTGCCAGCAGCCCATCCAGGGGGCTTGGTCCGGCTACCTACGAGCAGTACTTC. Encoded protein: CASSPSRGLGPATYEQYF. The full variable domain, its missing parts supplied by reference TRBV5-4 and TRBJ2-7, is ETGVTQSPTHLIKTRGQQVTLRCSSQSGHNTVSWYQQALGQGPQFIFQYYREEENGRGNFPPRFSGLQFPNYSSELNVNALELDDSALYLCASSPSRGLGPATYEQYFGPGTRLTVT.